These 3 T cell receptor beta chains were sequenced from one sample in a study of response to subunit inactivated influenza vaccine. Each CDR3 protein is one row after TCRdb ran MiXCR on the RT-PCR reads. The sample lists 800,000 to 1,000,000 distinct CDR3 sequences; 21% were seen once. Sequencing used PBMCs from blood, obtained 5 days after vaccination. These receptors all come from a man in his fifties or sixties who received an inactivated influenza vaccine.

This chain uses TRBV5-1 with TRBJ2-1, with a weak D call TRBD1 (6 bases). The CDR3 has 15 amino acids. CDR1 is SGHRS and CDR2 is YFSETQ in the germline V gene. Trimming left V 0 bases short and J 7 bases short, with 14 bases between. The CDR3: CASSLEGTPFNEQFF. The CDR3 region has the DNA TGCGCCAGCAGCTTGGAGGGGACACCCTTTAATGAGCAGTTCTTC.

This clonotype has a handful of counts. The genes are TRBV5-1 and TRBJ2-1, with 7 bases identical to TRBD1. V shed 6 bases and J 6 bases; nucleotides not matched to a gene: 6. Germline assignment: CDR1 SGHRS and CDR2 YFSETQ. The CDR3 is made up of 13 amino acids. CDR3 nucleotide sequence: TGCGCCAGCACCCGACAGGGTAGCAATGAGCAGTTCTTC. Its translation: CASTRQGSNEQFF.

The chain recombines TRBV7-9 with TRBJ2-3, with 10 bases matching TRBD2. This CDR3 has 16 residues. Per the germline V gene, CDR1 is SEHNR and CDR2 is FQNEAQ (reference sequence). Losses at the gene ends were 5 bases for V and 2 bases for J; bases not matched to a gene: 7. The CDR3 DNA is TGTGCCAGCAGCCTTTCTAGCGGGGGAAACACAGATACGCAGTATTTT. It specifies CASSLSSGGNTDTQYF. Full variable domain (rest looked up from reference TRBV7-9 and TRBJ2-3): DTGVSQNPRHKITKRGQNVTFRCDPISEHNRLYWYRQTLGQGPEFLTYFQNEAQLEKSRLLSDRFSAERPKGSFSTLEIQRTEQGDSAMYLCASSLSSGGNTDTQYFGPGTRLTVL.